This is a list of T cell receptor beta chains from one sample in a study of shared clonotypes between healthy human individuals. Measured with immunoSEQ multiplex PCR; TCRdb has only the in-frame clones, and not every one. Among around 2.1 million clones listed, about 92% were seen once. What was sequenced was naive CD8+ T cells from PBMCs. The receptors were sampled from a man aged 18 to 35 in good health. Some clones in this sample may be carry-over from other donors' samples. CDR3s include the opening cysteine and the closing phenylalanine or tryptophan. Fields, in order: J gene, V gene, clone size, D gene, CDR3 DNA, CDR3 protein. The D gene is left open where the match is weak. Rows give clone size only sometimes, using once, few, many, or a class for an expanded clone.

>TRBJ2-1|TRBV7-9|.|.
TGTGCCAGCAGCTTAGGCCCCCCCTTCTTC
CASSLGPPFF
>TRBJ2-7|TRBV5-6|.|.
TGTGCCAGCAGCTTGTGGGGGGAAGACGAGCAGTACTTC
CASSLWGEDEQYF
>TRBJ2-7|TRBV4-1|.|.
TGCGCCAGCAGCCTCAGATTAGGCTCCGAGCAGTACTTC
CASSLRLGSEQYF
>TRBJ2-5|TRBV4-1|once|TRBD2
TGCGCCAGCAGCCAGGCGGGACTAGCGGGAAGAGAGACCCAGTACTTC
CASSQAGLAGRETQYF
>TRBJ2-7|TRBV5-1|.|TRBD1
TGCGCCAGCAGCTCAGGGACAGGACGCTCCTACGAGCAGTACTTC
CASSSGTGRSYEQYF
>TRBJ1-1|TRBV9|few|.
TGTGCCAGCAGCCTATCCGTGAACACTGAAGCTTTCTTT
CASSLSVNTEAFF
>TRBJ1-5|TRBV19|.|TRBD1
TGTGCCAGTAGTATTTGGACAGGGAGTCAGCCCCAGCATTTT
CASSIWTGSQPQHF
>TRBJ2-1|TRBV28|.|.
TGTGCCAGCAGTCGCAGTCACGGAGACGAGCAGTTCTTC
CASSRSHGDEQFF
>TRBJ2-7|TRBV28|once|TRBD2
TGTGCCAGCAGTTTATCACTAGCGGGGACCTACGAGCAGTACTTC
CASSLSLAGTYEQYF
>TRBJ1-1|TRBV5-1|.|TRBD1
TGCGCCAGCAGCTTGTCGTCGACAGGGATGAACACTGAAGCTTTCTTT
CASSLSSTGMNTEAFF
>TRBJ2-7|TRBV19|.|.
TGTGCCAGTAGTATTCAGGGGCCGGTGAGTGACTACGAGCAGTACTTC
CASSIQGPVSDYEQYF
>TRBJ1-3|TRBV13|.|.
TGTGCCAGCAGCCCCGACCGGTACTCTGGAAACACCATATATTTT
CASSPDRYSGNTIYF
>TRBJ2-7|TRBV6-5|.|.
TGTGCCAGCAGTTACTCGTCTGGGCGGGTTACCTACGAGCAGTACTTC
CASSYSSGRVTYEQYF
>TRBJ1-5|TRBV6-5|.|.
TGTGCCAGCAGTTACGCGGGGGGAAAGGGTCAGCCCCAGCATTTT
CASSYAGGKGQPQHF
>TRBJ1-1|TRBV27|.|.
TGTGCCAGCAGTTTCTCGGCAGGTGAATTGGGCACTGAAGCTTTCTTT
CASSFSAGELGTEAFF
>TRBJ2-2|TRBV5-1|.|.
TGCGCCAGCAGGGGACGGGGAGAGAACACCGGGGAGCTGTTTTTT
CASRGRGENTGELFF
>TRBJ2-3|TRBV30|.|.
TGTGCCTGGAGTGTTTCCGGGAGTTCAGATACGCAGTATTTT
CAWSVSGSSDTQYF
>TRBJ2-3|TRBV10-3|.|TRBD2
TGTGCCATCAGTGCGACTAGCGGGGGGGTATTAGATACGCAGTATTTT
CAISATSGGVLDTQYF
>TRBJ1-2|TRBV7-2|.|.
TGTGCCAGCGGGGGTAGGGCCCAGAGAGATGGCTACACCTTC
CASGGRAQRDGYTF
>TRBJ2-4|TRBV6-9|.|.
TGTGCCAGGACAGATCCTGAGACCAAAAACATTCAGTACTTC
CARTDPETKNIQYF
>TRBJ2-1|TRBV18|.|.
TGTGCCAGCTCACCACCGGCAGGGCCCGGGGATGAGCAGTTCTTC
CASSPPAGPGDEQFF
>TRBJ1-1|TRBV4-3|.|.
TGCGCCAGCAGCCAATGGCCGGCCCCCAGCGAGGACACTGAAGCTTTCTTT
CASSQWPAPSEDTEAFF
>TRBJ1-3|TRBV7-9|.|.
TGTGCCAGCAGCGTAGGGACGGAGCGGTATTTT
CASSVGTERYF
>TRBJ1-5|TRBV28|.|.
TGTGCCAGCAGTTTATTGGGTTGGCAGGTCAATCAGCCCCAGCATTTT
CASSLLGWQVNQPQHF
>TRBJ2-3|TRBV29-1|.|.
TGCAGCGTTCGAATCATGGGGGGAAGACCAGATACGCAGTATTTT
CSVRIMGGRPDTQYF
>TRBJ1-2|TRBV2|.|TRBD1
TGTGCCAGTCCCAAACCTGGGACAGGGCTTGGCTACACCTTC
CASPKPGTGLGYTF
>TRBJ2-5|TRBV5-1|.|.
TGCGCCAGCAGCTTACGGGATCCTGAGACCCAGTACTTC
CASSLRDPETQYF
>TRBJ2-1|TRBV28|.|.
TGTGCCAGCAGTTTATTCGGGCCAAATGAGCAGTTCTTC
CASSLFGPNEQFF
>TRBJ1-2|TRBV4-3|.|.
TGCGCCAGCAGCCAAGATCCGGAACAGGGTGGGTTGGTATTC
CASSQDPEQGGLVF
>TRBJ2-7|TRBV13|.|TRBD1
TGTGCCAGCAGCTTATACTCTCGACAGGGTCTCGACGAGCAGTACTTC
CASSLYSRQGLDEQYF